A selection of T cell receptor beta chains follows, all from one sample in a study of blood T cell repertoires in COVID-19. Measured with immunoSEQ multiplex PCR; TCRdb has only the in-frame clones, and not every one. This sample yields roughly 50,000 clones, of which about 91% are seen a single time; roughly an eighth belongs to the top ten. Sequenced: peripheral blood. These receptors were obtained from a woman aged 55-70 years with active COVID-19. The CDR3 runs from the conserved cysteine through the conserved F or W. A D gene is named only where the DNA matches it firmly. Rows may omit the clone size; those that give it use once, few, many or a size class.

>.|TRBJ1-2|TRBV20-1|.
CSASQGNYGYTF
TGCAGTGCTAGTCAGGGGAACTATGGCTACACCTTC
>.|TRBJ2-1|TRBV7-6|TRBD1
CASSFVDRGIFGEQFF
TGTGCCAGCAGCTTCGTCGACAGGGGGATCTTTGGTGAGCAGTTCTTC
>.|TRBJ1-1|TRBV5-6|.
CASSWTRNTEAFF
TGTGCCAGCAGCTGGACAAGGAACACTGAAGCTTTCTTT
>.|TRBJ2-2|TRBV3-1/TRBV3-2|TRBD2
CASSHGRGSNTGELFF
TGTGCCAGCAGCCATGGGCGGGGGTCGAACACCGGGGAGCTGTTTTTT
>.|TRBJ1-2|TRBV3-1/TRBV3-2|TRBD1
CASSPTRQGNGYTF
TGTGCCAGCAGCCCAACTCGACAGGGCAATGGCTACACCTTC
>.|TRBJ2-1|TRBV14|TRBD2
CASSKVGGPNEQFF
TGTGCCAGCAGTAAAGTGGGAGGGCCCAATGAGCAGTTCTTC
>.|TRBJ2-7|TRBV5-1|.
CASSYLGGYEQYF
TGCGCCAGCAGCTACCTCGGGGGTTACGAGCAGTACTTC
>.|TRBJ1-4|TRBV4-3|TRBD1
CASSQGQGLGEKLFF
TGCGCCAGCAGCCAGGGACAGGGCTTGGGTGAAAAACTGTTTTTT
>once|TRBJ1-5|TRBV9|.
CASSVREPQHF
TGTGCCAGCAGCGTCCGGGAACCCCAGCATTTT
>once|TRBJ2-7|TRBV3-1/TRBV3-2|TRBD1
CASSQAPGQASSYEQYF
TGTGCCAGCAGCCAGGCCCCCGGACAGGCGAGCTCCTACGAGCAGTACTTC
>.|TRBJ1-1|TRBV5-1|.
CASSLEARGKWDTEAFF
TGCGCCAGCAGCTTGGAGGCCAGGGGAAAATGGGACACTGAAGCTTTCTTT
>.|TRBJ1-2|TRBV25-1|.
CASRVGYGYTF
TGTGCCAGCCGGGTTGGCTATGGCTACACCTTC
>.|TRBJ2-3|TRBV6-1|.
CASSELWGTSTDTQYF
TGTGCCAGCAGTGAACTCTGGGGGACTAGCACAGATACGCAGTATTTT
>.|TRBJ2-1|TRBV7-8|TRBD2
CASSLAPPAGGPIGEQFF
TGTGCCAGCAGCTTAGCCCCACCAGCGGGGGGGCCGATTGGTGAGCAGTTCTTC
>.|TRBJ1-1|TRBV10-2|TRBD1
CASRKGQGGLGDTEAFF
TGCGCCAGCAGGAAGGGACAGGGTGGATTAGGGGACACTGAAGCTTTCTTT
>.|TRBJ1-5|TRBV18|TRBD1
CASSPTGGGGQPQHF
TGTGCCAGCTCACCAACAGGGGGCGGTGGGCAGCCCCAGCATTTT
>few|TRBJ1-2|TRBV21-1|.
CASSNRTLVDTF
TGTGCCAGCAGCAATAGGACACTGGTTGACACCTTC
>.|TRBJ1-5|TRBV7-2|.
CASSFSDGGSQPQHF
TGTGCCAGCAGCTTCTCAGACGGGGGAAGTCAGCCCCAGCATTTT
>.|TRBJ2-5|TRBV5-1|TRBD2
CASSSQPGGQETQYF
TGCGCCAGCAGCTCACAACCGGGGGGCCAAGAGACCCAGTACTTC
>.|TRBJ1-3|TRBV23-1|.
CASSQGILTGPGNTIYF
TGCGCCAGCAGTCAGGGGATCCTTACAGGGCCCGGAAACACCATATATTTT
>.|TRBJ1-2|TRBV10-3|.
CAISESMQPGGTVSYGYTF
TGTGCCATCAGTGAGTCCATGCAGCCCGGAGGCACGGTTAGCTATGGCTACACCTTC
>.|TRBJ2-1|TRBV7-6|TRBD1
CASSLSGTRGNEQFF
TGTGCCAGCAGCTTATCGGGCACCAGGGGGAATGAGCAGTTCTTC
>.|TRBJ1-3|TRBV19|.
CASRSTAAGNTIYF
TGTGCCAGTAGATCGACGGCGGCTGGAAACACCATATATTTT
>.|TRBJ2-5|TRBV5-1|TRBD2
CASSSGLAAPNQETQYF
TGCGCCAGCAGCTCGGGACTAGCGGCACCAAACCAAGAGACCCAGTACTTC
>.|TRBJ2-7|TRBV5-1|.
CASSLSRQGGEQYF
TGCGCCAGCAGCTTGTCGAGGCAGGGCGGCGAGCAGTACTTC
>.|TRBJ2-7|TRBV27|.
CASSSYRAYEQYF
TGTGCCAGCAGTTCGTACAGGGCCTACGAGCAGTACTTC
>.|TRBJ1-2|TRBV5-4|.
CASSSDRGYTF
TGTGCCAGCAGCTCCGACAGGGGCTACACCTTC
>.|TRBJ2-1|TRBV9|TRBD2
CASSVGSGGTYNEQFF
TGTGCCAGCAGCGTCGGTAGCGGGGGTACCTACAATGAGCAGTTCTTC
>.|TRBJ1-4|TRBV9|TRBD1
CASSVDRGREKLFF
TGTGCCAGCAGCGTAGACAGGGGGCGAGAAAAACTGTTTTTT
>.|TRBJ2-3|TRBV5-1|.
CASSPSGPTQYF
TGCGCCAGCAGCCCCTCGGGTCCTACGCAGTATTTT
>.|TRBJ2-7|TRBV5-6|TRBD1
CASSGVGQGDSEQYF
TGTGCCAGCAGCGGTGTGGGACAGGGGGACTCGGAGCAGTACTTC
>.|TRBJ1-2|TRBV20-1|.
CSPRGAELYTF
TGCAGTCCCAGAGGGGCAGAACTCTACACCTTC
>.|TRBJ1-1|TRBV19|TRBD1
CASQGAGTEAFF
TGTGCCAGCCAGGGGGCAGGCACTGAAGCTTTCTTT
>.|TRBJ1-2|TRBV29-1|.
CSVWGGPYGYTF
TGCAGCGTTTGGGGGGGGCCCTATGGCTACACCTTC
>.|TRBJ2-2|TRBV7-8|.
CASSFRPSSSGELFF
TGTGCCAGCAGCTTTAGGCCGAGCTCTAGCGGGGAGCTGTTTTTT
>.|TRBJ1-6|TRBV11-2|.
CASSRPGMGNSPLHF
TGTGCCAGCAGCCGGCCAGGGATGGGGAATTCACCCCTCCACTTT
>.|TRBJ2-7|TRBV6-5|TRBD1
CASSPWGQGAYEQYF
TGTGCCAGCAGTCCTTGGGGACAGGGGGCATACGAGCAGTACTTC
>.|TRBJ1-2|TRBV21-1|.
CASIESRDRRRTSNYGYTF
TGTGCCAGCATCGAGTCCCGGGACAGGCGCCGGACGAGTAACTATGGCTACACCTTC
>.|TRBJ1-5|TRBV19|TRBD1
CASSLQGAPTQPQHF
TGTGCCAGTAGTTTGCAGGGGGCGCCTACGCAGCCCCAGCATTTT
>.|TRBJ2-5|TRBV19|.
CASSPGVAVQETQYF
TGTGCCAGTAGTCCCGGGGTAGCGGTCCAAGAGACCCAGTACTTC
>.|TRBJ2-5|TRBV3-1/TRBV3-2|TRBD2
CASSQGAGAWETQYF
TGTGCCAGCAGCCAAGGAGCGGGGGCTTGGGAGACCCAGTACTTC
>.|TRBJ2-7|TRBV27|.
CASSFLGVTYEQYF
TGTGCCAGCAGTTTTCTCGGTGTTACCTACGAGCAGTACTTC
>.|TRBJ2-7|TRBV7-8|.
CASRARGRNEQYF
TGTGCCAGCAGGGCTCGGGGGAGGAACGAGCAGTACTTC
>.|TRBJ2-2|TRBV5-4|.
CATGRGRVTGELFF
TGTGCCACCGGAAGGGGGAGAGTCACCGGGGAGCTGTTTTTT
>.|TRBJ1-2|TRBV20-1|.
CSAGRRDGYTF
TGCAGTGCCGGGAGGAGGGATGGCTACACCTTC
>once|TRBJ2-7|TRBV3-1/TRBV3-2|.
CASSYGHGREQYF
TGTGCCAGCAGCTACGGACATGGCCGGGAGCAGTACTTC
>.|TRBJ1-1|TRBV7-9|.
CASSLMTGNTEAFF
TGTGCCAGCAGCCTCATGACAGGGAACACTGAAGCTTTCTTT
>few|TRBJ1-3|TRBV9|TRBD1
CASSVGTGPGNTIYF
TGTGCCAGCAGCGTAGGGACAGGGCCTGGAAACACCATATATTTT
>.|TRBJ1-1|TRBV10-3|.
CAISAQGNTEAFF
TGTGCCATCAGTGCTCAGGGAAACACTGAAGCTTTCTTT
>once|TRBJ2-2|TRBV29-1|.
CSVEKQANTGELFF
TGCAGCGTTGAAAAGCAGGCGAACACCGGGGAGCTGTTTTTT
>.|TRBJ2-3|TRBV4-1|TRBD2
CASSQGTSPWGDTQYF
TGCGCCAGCAGCCAAGGGACTAGCCCATGGGGAGATACGCAGTATTTT
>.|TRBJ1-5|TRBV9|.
CASSRGGPQHF
TGTGCCAGCAGTAGGGGCGGCCCCCAGCATTTT
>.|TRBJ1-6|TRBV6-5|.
CASSTGSPLHF
TGTGCCAGCAGCACAGGTTCACCCCTCCACTTT
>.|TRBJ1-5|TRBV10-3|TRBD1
CAISDDREQPQHF
TGTGCCATCAGTGATGACAGGGAACAGCCCCAGCATTTT
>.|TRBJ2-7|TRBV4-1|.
CASSQSGNGPYEQYF
TGCGCCAGCAGCCAGTCCGGGAACGGCCCTTACGAGCAGTACTTC
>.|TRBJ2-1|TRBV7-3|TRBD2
CASSPSSGYNEQFF
TGTGCCAGCAGCCCCTCTAGCGGGTACAATGAGCAGTTCTTC
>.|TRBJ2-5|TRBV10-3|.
CATSDRLQETQYF
TGTGCCACCTCTGACAGACTCCAAGAGACCCAGTACTTC
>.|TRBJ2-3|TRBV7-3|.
CASSQRPSATDTQYF
TGTGCCAGCAGCCAACGTCCTAGCGCCACAGATACGCAGTATTTT
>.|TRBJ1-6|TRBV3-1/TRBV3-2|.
CASSPSQESPLHF
TGTGCCAGCAGCCCCTCACAGGAGTCCCCCCTCCACTTT
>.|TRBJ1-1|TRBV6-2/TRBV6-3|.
CASSYWAGDTEAFF
TGTGCCAGCAGTTATTGGGCGGGAGACACTGAAGCTTTCTTT